The rows below give T cell receptor beta chains drawn from one sample of a study of T cells in Graves' hyperthyroidism and ophthalmopathy. TCRdb reanalysed the multiplex PCR reads using MiXCR and keeps one entry per CDR3 protein. Of 360,000 or so distinct CDR3 sequences listed, about a sixth are singletons. Sequencing used blood. These receptors originate from a woman aged 40 to 50 with Graves' ophthalmopathy. CDR3s include the opening cysteine and the closing phenylalanine or tryptophan. The order of the fields is CDR3 length, J gene, V gene, clone size, D gene, CDR3 protein, CDR3 DNA. D genes are given only for firm matches. Not every row has a clone size; where given, it reads once, few, many or a size class.

len: 16
j_gene: TRBJ2-7
v_gene: TRBV6-2/TRBV6-3
abundance: many
d_gene: .
CDR3aa: CASSYSTGRISYEQYF
CDR3nt: TGTGCCAGCAGTTACTCGACAGGCAGGATCTCCTACGAGCAGTACTTC

len: 14
j_gene: TRBJ1-1
v_gene: TRBV6-2/TRBV6-3
abundance: .
d_gene: .
CDR3aa: CASSARKGSTEAFF
CDR3nt: TGTGCCAGCAGTGCAAGGAAGGGGAGCACTGAAGCTTTCTTT

len: 12
j_gene: TRBJ1-5
v_gene: TRBV6-1
abundance: many
d_gene: .
CDR3aa: CASSESGGPQHF
CDR3nt: TGTGCCAGCAGTGAATCTGGGGGGCCCCAGCATTTT

len: 13
j_gene: TRBJ1-2
v_gene: TRBV12-3/TRBV12-4
abundance: few
d_gene: .
CDR3aa: CASTPDGYGGYTF
CDR3nt: TGTGCCAGCACTCCCGACGGGTATGGCGGCTACACCTTC

len: 13
j_gene: TRBJ2-2
v_gene: TRBV28
abundance: .
d_gene: .
CDR3aa: CASSPGQTGELFF
CDR3nt: TGTGCCAGCAGTCCGGGACAAACCGGGGAGCTGTTTTTT

len: 15
j_gene: TRBJ1-5
v_gene: TRBV12-3/TRBV12-4
abundance: .
d_gene: TRBD1
CDR3aa: CASSRKVGGRAAQHF
CDR3nt: TGTGCCAGCAGCCGAAAGGTAGGGGGCCGGGCGGCCCAGCATTTT

len: 14
j_gene: TRBJ1-2
v_gene: TRBV20-1
abundance: many
d_gene: .
CDR3aa: CSAIGDRLNYGYTF
CDR3nt: TGCAGTGCCATCGGGGACCGACTTAACTATGGCTACACCTTC

len: 13
j_gene: TRBJ1-1
v_gene: TRBV6-1
abundance: .
d_gene: .
CDR3aa: CASSEWTNTEAFF
CDR3nt: TGTGCCAGCAGTGAATGGACGAACACTGAAGCTTTCTTT

len: 16
j_gene: TRBJ1-5
v_gene: TRBV10-2
abundance: .
d_gene: .
CDR3aa: CAGSVGAVPNNQPQHF
CDR3nt: TGCGCCGGCTCCGTCGGGGCAGTGCCCAATAATCAGCCCCAGCATTTT

len: 15
j_gene: TRBJ2-6
v_gene: TRBV6-4
abundance: many
d_gene: .
CDR3aa: CASSDRASGANVLTF
CDR3nt: TGTGCCAGCAGTGACAGGGCGTCTGGGGCCAACGTCCTGACTTTC

len: 12
j_gene: TRBJ1-1
v_gene: TRBV20-1
abundance: many
d_gene: .
CDR3aa: CSARDGGGEAFF
CDR3nt: TGCAGTGCTAGAGATGGGGGGGGCGAAGCTTTCTTT

len: 11
j_gene: TRBJ2-7
v_gene: TRBV3-1
abundance: many
d_gene: .
CDR3aa: CASSKADEQYF
CDR3nt: TGTGCCAGCAGCAAGGCGGACGAGCAGTACTTC

len: 16
j_gene: TRBJ2-5
v_gene: TRBV7-2
abundance: many
d_gene: .
CDR3aa: CASSRGLLGGGETQYF
CDR3nt: TGTGCCAGCAGCCGGGGGCTTCTAGGAGGGGGAGAGACCCAGTACTTC

len: 12
j_gene: TRBJ1-2
v_gene: TRBV19
abundance: many
d_gene: .
CDR3aa: CASSIEGRSYTF
CDR3nt: TGTGCCAGTAGTATTGAGGGAAGAAGCTACACCTTC

len: 16
j_gene: TRBJ2-2
v_gene: TRBV11-1
abundance: many
d_gene: .
CDR3aa: CASHRTGQLNTGELFF
CDR3nt: TGTGCCAGCCATCGAACCGGACAGCTGAACACCGGGGAGCTGTTTTTT

len: 15
j_gene: TRBJ2-1
v_gene: TRBV12-3/TRBV12-4
abundance: many
d_gene: TRBD1
CDR3aa: CASRPGQGLGNEQFF
CDR3nt: TGTGCCAGCAGGCCGGGACAGGGTCTGGGGAATGAGCAGTTCTTC

len: 14
j_gene: TRBJ1-1
v_gene: TRBV6-5
abundance: many
d_gene: TRBD1
CDR3aa: CASSYRQGSAEAFF
CDR3nt: TGTGCCAGCAGCTACCGACAGGGGAGCGCTGAAGCTTTCTTT

len: 13
j_gene: TRBJ1-2
v_gene: TRBV6-2/TRBV6-3
abundance: many
d_gene: TRBD1
CDR3aa: CASRKTGNYGYTF
CDR3nt: TGTGCCAGCAGGAAGACAGGGAACTATGGCTACACCTTC

len: 15
j_gene: TRBJ2-7
v_gene: TRBV7-9
abundance: many
d_gene: TRBD2
CDR3aa: CASSTGLAEIYEQYF
CDR3nt: TGTGCCAGCAGCACGGGACTAGCCGAAATCTACGAGCAGTACTTC

len: 13
j_gene: TRBJ1-2
v_gene: TRBV2
abundance: many
d_gene: .
CDR3aa: CASSEGLVHGYTF
CDR3nt: TGTGCCAGCAGTGAGGGGCTCGTCCATGGCTACACCTTC

len: 13
j_gene: TRBJ1-3
v_gene: TRBV29-1
abundance: .
d_gene: TRBD1
CDR3aa: CSVVPGGGNTIYF
CDR3nt: TGCAGCGTTGTCCCAGGGGGAGGAAACACCATATATTTT

len: 14
j_gene: TRBJ2-5
v_gene: TRBV4-1
abundance: few
d_gene: .
CDR3aa: CASSQVGGAGTQYF
CDR3nt: TGCGCCAGCAGCCAAGTGGGGGGCGCGGGGACCCAGTACTTC

len: 11
j_gene: TRBJ1-2
v_gene: TRBV18
abundance: many
d_gene: .
CDR3aa: CASSPGDGYTF
CDR3nt: TGTGCCAGCTCACCGGGTGATGGCTACACCTTC

len: 15
j_gene: TRBJ1-1
v_gene: TRBV4-1
abundance: .
d_gene: .
CDR3aa: CASSQDAARATEAFF
CDR3nt: TGCGCCAGCAGCCAAGATGCGGCCAGGGCCACTGAAGCTTTCTTT

len: 15
j_gene: TRBJ1-2
v_gene: TRBV12-3/TRBV12-4
abundance: .
d_gene: .
CDR3aa: CASGRSPRENYGYTF
CDR3nt: TGTGCCAGCGGGCGATCCCCCAGGGAAAACTATGGCTACACCTTC

len: 12
j_gene: TRBJ2-5
v_gene: TRBV28
abundance: many
d_gene: .
CDR3aa: CASMTGQETQYF
CDR3nt: TGTGCCAGCATGACGGGACAAGAGACCCAGTACTTC

len: 13
j_gene: TRBJ1-3
v_gene: TRBV20-1
abundance: many
d_gene: .
CDR3aa: CSASSGHGNTIYF
CDR3nt: TGCAGTGCTAGTTCGGGCCACGGAAACACCATATATTTT

len: 15
j_gene: TRBJ2-7
v_gene: TRBV5-5
abundance: many
d_gene: TRBD1
CDR3aa: CASSFWVTGMDEQYF
CDR3nt: TGTGCCAGCAGCTTCTGGGTGACAGGGATGGACGAGCAGTACTTC

len: 15
j_gene: TRBJ1-2
v_gene: TRBV7-9
abundance: many
d_gene: TRBD1
CDR3aa: CASSLVATGPHGYTF
CDR3nt: TGTGCCAGCAGCTTAGTGGCGACAGGGCCCCATGGCTACACCTTC

len: 14
j_gene: TRBJ1-1
v_gene: TRBV19
abundance: many
d_gene: TRBD1
CDR3aa: CASSILPGGTEAFF
CDR3nt: TGTGCCAGTAGTATTCTCCCAGGGGGCACTGAAGCTTTCTTT